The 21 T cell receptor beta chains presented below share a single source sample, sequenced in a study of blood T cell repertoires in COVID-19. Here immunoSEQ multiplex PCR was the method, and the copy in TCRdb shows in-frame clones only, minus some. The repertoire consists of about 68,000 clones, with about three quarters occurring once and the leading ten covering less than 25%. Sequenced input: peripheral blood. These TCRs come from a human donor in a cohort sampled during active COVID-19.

The CDR3 reads CASSLVGGGPSDTQYF. CDR3 bases: TGTGCCAGCAGCTTAGTGGGCGGGGGCCCCTCGGATACGCAGTATTTT. The chain has TRBV7-2 and TRBJ2-3, with D maybe TRBD2 (7 bases). With 1 base removed from V and 6 bases from J, the gap between germline ends came to 17 bases. Germline lookup yields CDR1 SGHTA and CDR2 FQGNSA. This CDR3 contains 16 residues.

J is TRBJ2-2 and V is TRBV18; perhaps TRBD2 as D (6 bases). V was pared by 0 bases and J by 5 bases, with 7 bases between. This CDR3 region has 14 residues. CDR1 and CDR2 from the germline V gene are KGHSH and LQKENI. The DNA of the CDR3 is TGTGCCAGCTCACCACCGGAGGGAACCGGGGAGCTGTTTTTT. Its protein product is CASSPPEGTGELFF.

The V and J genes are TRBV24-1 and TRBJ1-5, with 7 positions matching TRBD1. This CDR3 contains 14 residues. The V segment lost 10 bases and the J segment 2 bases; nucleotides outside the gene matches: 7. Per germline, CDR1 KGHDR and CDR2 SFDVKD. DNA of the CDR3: TGTGCCACTAGTACAGGGGATCGCAATCAGCCCCAGCATTTT. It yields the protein CATSTGDRNQPQHF.

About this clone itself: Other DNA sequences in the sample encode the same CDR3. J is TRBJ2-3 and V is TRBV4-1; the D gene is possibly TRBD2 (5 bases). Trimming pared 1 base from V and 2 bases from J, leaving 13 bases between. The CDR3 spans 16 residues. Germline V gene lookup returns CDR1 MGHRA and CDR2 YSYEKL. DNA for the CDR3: TGCGCCAGCAGCCAAGCGCCGACGGGATCCACAGATACGCAGTATTTT. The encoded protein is CASSQAPTGSTDTQYF.

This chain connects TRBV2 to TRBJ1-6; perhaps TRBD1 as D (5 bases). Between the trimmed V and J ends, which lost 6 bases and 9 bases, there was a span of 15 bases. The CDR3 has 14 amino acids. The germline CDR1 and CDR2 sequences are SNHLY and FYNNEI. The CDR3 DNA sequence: TGTGCCAGCAGACTGGGGGGGAGCCCTTCACCCCTCCACTTT. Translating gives CASRLGGSPSPLHF. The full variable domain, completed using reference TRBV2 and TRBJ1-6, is EPEVTQTPSHQVTQMGQEVILRCVPISNHLYFYWYRQILGQKVEFLVSFYNNEISEKSEIFDDQFSVERPDGSNFTLKIRSTKLEDSAMYFCASRLGGSPSPLHFGNGTRLTVT.

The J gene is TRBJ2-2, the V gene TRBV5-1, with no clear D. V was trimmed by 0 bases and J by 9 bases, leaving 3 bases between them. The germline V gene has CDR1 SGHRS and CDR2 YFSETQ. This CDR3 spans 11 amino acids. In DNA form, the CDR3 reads TGCGCCAGCAGCTTGGGTAGGGAGCTGTTTTTT. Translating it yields CASSLGRELFF.

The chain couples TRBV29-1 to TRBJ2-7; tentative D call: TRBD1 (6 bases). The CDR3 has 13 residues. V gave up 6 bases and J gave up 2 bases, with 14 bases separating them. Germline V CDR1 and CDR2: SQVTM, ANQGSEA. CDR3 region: CSVASGTPYEQYF. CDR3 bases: TGCAGCGTAGCCTCCGGGACACCCTACGAGCAGTACTTC.

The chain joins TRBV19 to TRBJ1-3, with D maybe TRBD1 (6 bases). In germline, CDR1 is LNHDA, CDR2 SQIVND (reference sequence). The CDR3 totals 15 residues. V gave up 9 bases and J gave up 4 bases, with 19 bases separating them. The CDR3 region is CASRPPGGPGNTIYF. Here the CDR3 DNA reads TGTGCCAGCAGGCCCCCGGGGGGGCCCGGAAACACCATATATTTT.

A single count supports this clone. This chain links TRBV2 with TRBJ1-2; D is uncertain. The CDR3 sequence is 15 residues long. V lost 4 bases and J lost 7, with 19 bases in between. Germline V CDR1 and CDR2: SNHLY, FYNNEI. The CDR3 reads CASSASNRGVGGYTF. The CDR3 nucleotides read TGTGCCAGCAGTGCGTCGAACCGAGGAGTAGGTGGCTACACCTTC.

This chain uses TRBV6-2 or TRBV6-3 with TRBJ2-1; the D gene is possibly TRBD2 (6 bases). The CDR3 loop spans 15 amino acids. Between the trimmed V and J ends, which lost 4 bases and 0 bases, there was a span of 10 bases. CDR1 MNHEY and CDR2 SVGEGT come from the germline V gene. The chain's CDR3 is CASSLAESSYNEQFF. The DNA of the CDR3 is TGTGCCAGCAGTTTAGCGGAGAGCTCCTACAATGAGCAGTTCTTC.

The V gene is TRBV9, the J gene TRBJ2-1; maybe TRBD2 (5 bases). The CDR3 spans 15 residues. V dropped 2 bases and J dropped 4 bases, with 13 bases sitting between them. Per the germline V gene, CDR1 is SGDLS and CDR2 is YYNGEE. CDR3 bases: TGTGCCAGCAGCGTTTGGAATAGCGTATACAATGAGCAGTTCTTC. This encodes CASSVWNSVYNEQFF.

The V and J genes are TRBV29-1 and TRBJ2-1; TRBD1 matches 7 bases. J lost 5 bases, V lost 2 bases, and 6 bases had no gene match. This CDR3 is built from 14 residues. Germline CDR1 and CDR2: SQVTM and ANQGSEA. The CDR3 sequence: CSVEPDRINNEQFF. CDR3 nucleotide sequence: TGCAGCGTTGAACCGGACAGGATCAACAATGAGCAGTTCTTC.

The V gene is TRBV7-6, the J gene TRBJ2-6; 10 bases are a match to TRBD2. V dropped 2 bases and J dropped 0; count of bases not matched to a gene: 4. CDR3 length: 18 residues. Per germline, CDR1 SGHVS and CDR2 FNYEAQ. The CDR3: CASSLSSGGGSGANVLTF. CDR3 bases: TGTGCCAGCAGCTTATCAAGCGGGGGGGGCTCTGGGGCCAACGTCCTGACTTTC.

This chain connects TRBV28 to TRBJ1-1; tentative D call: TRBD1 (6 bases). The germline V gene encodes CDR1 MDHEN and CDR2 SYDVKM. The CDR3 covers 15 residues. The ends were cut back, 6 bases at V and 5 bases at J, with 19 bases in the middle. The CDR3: CASRRRGILRTEAFF. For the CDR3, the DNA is TGTGCCAGCAGACGCAGGGGTATTCTTAGGACTGAAGCTTTCTTT.

Here the CDR3 DNA reads TGTGCCAGCAGTATAGCGGGAGGCCTATACGAGCAGTACTTC. Its translation: CASSIAGGLYEQYF. The chain has TRBV27 and TRBJ2-7; 10 bases fit TRBD2. CDR1 is MNHEY, CDR2 SMNVEV, per germline (reference sequence). Trimming at V came to 5 bases and at J to 4 bases, leaving 5 bases not matched to a gene. This CDR3 comprises 14 residues.

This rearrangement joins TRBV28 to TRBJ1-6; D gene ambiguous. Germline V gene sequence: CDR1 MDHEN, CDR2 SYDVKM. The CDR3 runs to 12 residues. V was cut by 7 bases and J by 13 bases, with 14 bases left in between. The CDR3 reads CASTPPRGPLHF. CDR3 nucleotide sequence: TGTGCCAGCACCCCACCTAGAGGGCCCCTCCACTTT.

Here the CDR3 reads CASSPQRDFRNEQFF. The CDR3 nucleotides read TGTGCCAGCAGTCCCCAACGGGACTTTCGGAATGAGCAGTTCTTC. The rearrangement uses TRBV6-2 or TRBV6-3 and TRBJ2-1, with D maybe TRBD2 (6 bases). Germline V gives CDR1 MNHEY, CDR2 SVGEGT. V was shortened by 5 bases and J by 7 bases, with 18 bases between the two germline ends. The CDR3 is made up of 15 amino acids.

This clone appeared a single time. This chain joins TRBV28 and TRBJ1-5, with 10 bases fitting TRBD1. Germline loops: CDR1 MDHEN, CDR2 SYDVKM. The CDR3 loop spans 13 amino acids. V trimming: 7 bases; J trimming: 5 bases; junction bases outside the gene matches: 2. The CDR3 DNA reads TGTGCCAGCAAAGGACAGGGGGATCAGCCCCAGCATTTT. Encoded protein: CASKGQGDQPQHF. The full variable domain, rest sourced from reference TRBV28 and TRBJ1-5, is DVKVTQSSRYLVKRTGEKVFLECVQDMDHENMFWYRQDPGLGLRLIYFSYDVKMKEKGDIPEGYSVSREKKERFSLILESASTNQTSMYLCASKGQGDQPQHFGDGTRLSIL.

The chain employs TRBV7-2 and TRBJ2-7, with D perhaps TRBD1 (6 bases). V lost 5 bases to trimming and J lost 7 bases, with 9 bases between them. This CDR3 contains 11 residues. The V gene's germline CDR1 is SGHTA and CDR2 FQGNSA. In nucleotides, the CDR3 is TGTGCCAGCAGCGAAGGGGGAGAGCAGTACTTC. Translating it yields CASSEGGEQYF.

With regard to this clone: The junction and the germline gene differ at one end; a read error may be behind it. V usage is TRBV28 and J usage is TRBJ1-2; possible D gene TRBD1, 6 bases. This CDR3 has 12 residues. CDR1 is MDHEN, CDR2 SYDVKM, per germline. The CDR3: CASSPLHTGWAF. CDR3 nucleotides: TGTGCCAGCAGTCCCCTTCATACAGGGTGGGCCTTC.

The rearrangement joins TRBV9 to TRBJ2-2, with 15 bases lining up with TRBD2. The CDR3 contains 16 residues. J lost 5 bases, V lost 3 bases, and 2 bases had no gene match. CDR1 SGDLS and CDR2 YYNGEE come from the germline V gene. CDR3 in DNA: TGTGCCAGCAGCGCCGGGACTAGCGGGAGGACCGGGGAGCTGTTTTTT. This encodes CASSAGTSGRTGELFF.